This T cell receptor (beta chain) came from a study of blood T cell repertoires in COVID-19 (dated by TCRdb to the early 2020s). Context from the whole study: Collaborator samples came from the United States, Italy and Spain and covered acute and convalescent phases of COVID-19. The prospective study material was composed of cDNA or gDNA derived from T cells, B-cell-depleted T cells, or PBMCs. HLA class I and class II types, where available, came from metadata supplied by the sample provider rather than from assay-based typing. Samples came from the ongoing ImmuneRACE study (first 160 participants) plus 1,254 subjects from 6 global collaborators. Subjects who had been exposed to COVID-19, were actively infected with it, or had recovered from it provided the deeply sampled blood TCRbeta repertoires that made up the dataset. The repertoires were released in a freely available public database intended as a resource for research on the immune response to SARS-CoV-2. A de-identified subject ID, COVID-19 status, age in years and sex were almost always included in the sample metadata.

Each collaborating institution followed its own protocols to collect whole blood in K2EDTA tubes. For TCRbeta analysis, collaborators shipped samples in one of three forms: frozen whole blood, isolated PBMCs, or DNA extracted from either of those sample types. The immunoSEQ Assay, a bias-controlled multiplex PCR, was used to amplify TCRbeta CDR3 regions from genomic DNA. Concerning the study's data processing: The number of nucleated cells in each sample was estimated by amplification of reference gene primers within the assay. Sequence reads were collapsed and filtered to measure the absolute abundance of every unique TCRbeta CDR3 rearrangement. For each sample, productive Simpson clonality was calculated as the square root of Simpson's diversity index across productive rearrangements. In TCRdb, the immuneACCESS table is reduced to in-frame sequences with V and J assigned. These tables do not hold every clone; where another copy was compared, an unresolved V gene accounts for under half, and the others remain unexplained. V and J calls plus clone size are reproduced from that table; the DNA served to infer D and trimming. This sample holds about 200,000 clones; 65% to 85% were observed only once. The ten largest make up approximately 8% of the sample.

This clone showed up many times. Its recognized antigen is unknown. Per-base quality was not reported, and no clone a single base away is much larger than it. The research as a whole found: Clinical and demographic metadata were provided uncurated, with the amount varying by source and participant.

Sequenced sample: peripheral blood. The TCR was taken from an elderly woman with acute or convalescent COVID-19.

The CDR3 amino acid sequence is: CASTSYTDTQYF. In nucleotides, the sequence is TGTGCCAGCACCTCGTATACAGATACGCAGTATTTT. The receptor chain draws on TRBV6-5 and TRBJ2-3; no D segment can be confidently identified. Per the germline V gene, MNHEY is the CDR1 and SVGAGI is the CDR2. Measured from the cysteine to the phenylalanine, the CDR3 is 12 residues long. Only the CDR3 DNA stays, 36 bases, in frame from base 1. At the junction V is shortened by 7 bases and J by 3 bases, with 8 bases in between.